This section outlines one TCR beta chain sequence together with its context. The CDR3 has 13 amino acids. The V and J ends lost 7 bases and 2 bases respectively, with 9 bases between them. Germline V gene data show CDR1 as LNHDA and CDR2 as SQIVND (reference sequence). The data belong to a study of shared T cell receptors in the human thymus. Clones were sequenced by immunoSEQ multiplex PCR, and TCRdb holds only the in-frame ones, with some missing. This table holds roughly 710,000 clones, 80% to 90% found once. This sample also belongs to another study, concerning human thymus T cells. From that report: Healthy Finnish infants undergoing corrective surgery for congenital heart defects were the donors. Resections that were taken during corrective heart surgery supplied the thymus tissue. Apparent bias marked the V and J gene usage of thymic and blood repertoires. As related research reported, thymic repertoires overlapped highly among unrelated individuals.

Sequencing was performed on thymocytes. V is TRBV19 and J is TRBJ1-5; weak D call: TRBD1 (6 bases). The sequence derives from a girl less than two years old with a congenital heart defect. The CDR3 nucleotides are TGTGCCAGTATGCGACAGGGCAATCAGCCCCAGCATTTT. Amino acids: CASMRQGNQPQHF.